One sample yielded the 24 T cell receptor beta chains listed below, sequenced in a study of blood T cell repertoires in COVID-19. TCRdb keeps only in-frame clones here, not all; method: immunoSEQ multiplex PCR. The sample yields approximately 74,000 clones, 84% seen once. The sample comprised peripheral blood. Receptor source: a man aged 65-85 years with acute or convalescent COVID-19.

V gene TRBV5-8 combines with J gene TRBJ2-5, with unresolved D. Germline V CDR1 and CDR2: SGHTS, YDEGEE. The CDR3 is 14 residues long. Trimming took 1 base from V and 7 from J, leaving 14 bases between them. CDR3 sequence reads: CASSLTGSDGTQYF. CDR3 in DNA: TGTGCCAGCAGCTTGACCGGGTCCGATGGGACCCAGTACTTC.

This rearrangement joins TRBV29-1 to TRBJ2-1; D is perhaps TRBD2 (5 bases). The V end lost 4 bases, the J end lost 0 bases, and 10 bases lay between the germline ends. This CDR3 contains 14 residues. The germline V gene has CDR1 SQVTM and CDR2 ANQGSEA. CDR3 bases: TGCAGCGTTGCCGGGATCCACTCCTACAATGAGCAGTTCTTC. It is translated as CSVAGIHSYNEQFF.

The rearrangement links TRBV3-1 (or the pseudogene TRBV3-2) to TRBJ2-3; a possible D gene is TRBD2 (6 bases). The length of the CDR3 is 16 residues. V was clipped by 0 bases and J by 2 bases, with 12 bases between them. Germline CDR1 is LGHDT and CDR2 is YNNKEL (reference sequence). CDR3 bases: TGTGCCAGCAGCCAAGAACTAGCTTTTGACACAGATACGCAGTATTTT. This codes for CASSQELAFDTDTQYF.

The J gene is TRBJ1-5, the V gene TRBV19, with D possibly being TRBD1 (6 bases). The V gene's germline CDR1 is LNHDA and CDR2 SQIVND (reference sequence). This CDR3 has 15 amino acids. V was pared by 4 bases and J by 7 bases, with 17 bases between. CDR3 amino acids: CASSSSTGLSQPQHF. The CDR3 bases are TGTGCCAGTAGTAGCTCCACAGGGCTTTCACAGCCCCAGCATTTT. Full variable domain (outside the CDR3, taken from reference TRBV19 and TRBJ1-5): DGGITQSPKYLFRKEGQNVTLSCEQNLNHDAMYWYRQDPGQGLRLIYYSQIVNDFQKGDIAEGYSVSREKKESFPLTVTSAQKNPTAFYLCASSSSTGLSQPQHFGDGTRLSIL.

The V gene is TRBV29-1, the J gene TRBJ2-3; D gene ambiguous. CDR3 size: 11 residues. The germline V gene has CDR1 SQVTM and CDR2 ANQGSEA. V was trimmed by 4 bases and J by 9 bases, leaving 11 bases between them. Here the CDR3 reads CSVAPGPTQYF. In DNA, the CDR3 is TGCAGCGTTGCCCCGGGTCCCACGCAGTATTTT.

This chain connects TRBV9 to TRBJ2-2; weak D call: TRBD2 (6 bases). The V end was cut by 0 bases, the J end by 7 bases, with 22 bases between. CDR1 and CDR2 from the germline V gene are SGDLS and YYNGEE. CDR3 length: 18 residues. CDR3 in amino acids: CASSVGGGHPLRGGELFF. CDR3 nucleotide sequence: TGTGCCAGCAGCGTAGGGGGAGGACATCCTCTACGGGGCGGGGAGCTGTTTTTT.

The chain combines TRBV11-2 with TRBJ1-5, with unresolved D. This CDR3 has 14 residues. Germline CDR1 is SGHAT and CDR2 is FQNNGV. Trimming left V 5 bases short and J 7 bases short, with 15 bases between. The CDR3 protein is CASSQNGFGQPQHF. CDR3 DNA: TGTGCCAGCAGCCAAAACGGGTTTGGGCAGCCCCAGCATTTT.

This chain links TRBV7-9 with TRBJ2-1; the match to TRBD2 covers 11 bases. The CDR3 totals 16 residues. Germline V gene data show CDR1 as SEHNR and CDR2 as FQNEAQ (reference sequence). Trimming removed 5 bases from V and 1 base from J; junction bases left unmatched: 4. The DNA for the CDR3 is TGTGCCAGCAGCACCTTAGCGGGGGGGTCCTACAATGAGCAGTTCTTC. The encoded protein is CASSTLAGGSYNEQFF.

The J gene is TRBJ2-5, the V gene TRBV3-1 (or the pseudogene TRBV3-2); a possible D gene is TRBD2 (6 bases). CDR3 length: 15 residues. Trimming took 5 bases from V and 5 from J, leaving 18 bases between them. Germline V gene data show CDR1 as LGHDT and CDR2 as YNNKEL (reference sequence). The CDR3 region has the DNA TGTGCCAGCAGCACTACGGGGGTCGGTCCGGAGACCCAGTACTTC. This sequence encodes CASSTTGVGPETQYF.

V usage is TRBV15 and J usage is TRBJ1-3; a weak D match, TRBD1 (5 bases). The V gene's germline CDR1 is LNHNV and CDR2 YYDKDF (reference sequence). Trimming left V 0 bases short and J 3 bases short, with 15 bases between. The CDR3 runs 17 residues. CDR3 nucleotides: TGTGCCACCAGCAGAGATCTTAGGAGGGGCAATGGAAACACCATATATTTT. This encodes CATSRDLRRGNGNTIYF.

The chain carries TRBV30 and TRBJ1-1; D is unresolved. Germline V lookup: CDR1 GTSNPN, CDR2 SVGIG (reference sequence). V was clipped by 0 bases and J by 1 base, with 6 bases between them. The CDR3 is made up of 13 amino acids. This CDR3 reads CAWSVYTNTEAFF. CDR3 coding DNA: TGTGCCTGGAGTGTATACACGAACACTGAAGCTTTCTTT.

The chain is built from TRBV27 and TRBJ1-1; 7 bases are a match to TRBD1. The CDR3 spans 13 residues. V trimming: 5 bases; J trimming: 2 bases; junction bases outside the gene matches: 2. The germline CDR1 and CDR2 sequences are MNHEY and SMNVEV (reference sequence). The CDR3 loop reads CASSRQGNTEAFF. CDR3 DNA: TGTGCCAGCAGTCGACAGGGTAACACTGAAGCTTTCTTT.

The CDR3 DNA is TGCGCCAGCAGCCAAGAGTGGACTCCCTACAATGAGCAGTTCTTC. Protein product: CASSQEWTPYNEQFF. This chain joins TRBV4-3 and TRBJ2-1; TRBD2 is a possible D gene (5 bases). Trimming took 0 bases from V and 2 from J, leaving 8 bases between them. Germline CDR1 LGHNA, CDR2 YSLEER. CDR3 length equals 15 residues.

This chain joins TRBV7-9 and TRBJ1-1; TRBD1 matches at 8 bases. V trimming: 4 bases; J trimming: 3 bases; junction bases outside the gene matches: 4. The CDR3 spans 14 residues. Germline V lookup: CDR1 SEHNR, CDR2 FQNEAQ (reference sequence). CDR3 nucleotide sequence: TGTGCCAGCAGCTCGCAACAGGGGGACACTGAAGCTTTCTTT. Translating gives CASSSQQGDTEAFF.

The chain joins TRBV7-6 to TRBJ1-1, with a weak D call TRBD1 (6 bases). This CDR3 has 13 residues. V was cut by 3 bases and J by 4 bases, with 9 bases left in between. The germline V gene has CDR1 SGHVS and CDR2 FNYEAQ. CDR3 amino acids: CASSLSRGTEAFF. The CDR3 nucleotides read TGTGCCAGCAGCTTGTCCAGGGGCACTGAAGCTTTCTTT.

This clone showed up just a few times. This rearrangement joins TRBV5-1 to TRBJ1-6, with D unclear. Germline CDR1 reads SGHRS; CDR2 reads YFSETQ. This CDR3 has 16 residues. Trimming took 4 bases from V and 1 from J, leaving 12 bases between them. CDR3 in amino acids: CASSSRSGSYNSPLHF. CDR3 nucleotides: TGCGCCAGCAGCAGTCGTTCGGGTTCCTATAATTCACCCCTCCACTTT.

The chain joins TRBV7-9 to TRBJ2-3; 11 positions match TRBD2. This CDR3 has 16 residues. Germline CDR1 reads SEHNR; CDR2 reads FQNEAQ (reference sequence). V trimming: 5 bases; J trimming: 1 base; junction bases outside the gene matches: 5. The CDR3 DNA sequence: TGTGCCAGCAGCGCCTCACTAGCGGGGGGCACAGATACGCAGTATTTT. Protein product: CASSASLAGGTDTQYF.

J is TRBJ2-2 and V is TRBV9, with a weak D call TRBD2 (6 bases). This CDR3 is 14 amino acids long. V lost 4 bases, J lost 7 bases, and 14 bases lay in between. Germline lookup yields CDR1 SGDLS and CDR2 YYNGEE. The CDR3 reads CASSPATSFGELFF. DNA of the CDR3: TGTGCCAGCAGCCCAGCGACTAGTTTCGGGGAGCTGTTTTTT.

V and J are TRBV10-2 and TRBJ1-3; the D gene is possibly TRBD1 (5 bases). Trimming left V 8 bases short and J 4 bases short, with 12 bases between. The CDR3 totals 13 residues. Germline CDR1 WSHSY, CDR2 SAAADI. The CDR3 protein is CASGQGPGNTIYF. The CDR3 DNA reads as TGCGCCAGCGGGCAGGGTCCCGGAAACACCATATATTTT.

This chain joins TRBV30 and TRBJ2-1, with D perhaps matching TRBD1 (6 bases). Germline assignment: CDR1 GTSNPN and CDR2 SVGIG (reference sequence). This CDR3 is 11 amino acids long. The V gene lost 4 bases and the J gene lost 9 bases, with 10 bases spanning the gap. The CDR3 is CAWTTGLEQFF. CDR3 DNA sequence: TGTGCCTGGACGACAGGTCTTGAGCAGTTCTTC.

This chain connects TRBV29-1 to TRBJ2-3; D is possibly TRBD2 (6 bases). The CDR3 consists of 11 residues. The germline V gene has CDR1 SQVTM and CDR2 ANQGSEA. Trimming removed 4 bases from V and 8 bases from J, with 10 bases in between. In DNA, the CDR3 is TGCAGCGTTGCGGGAGTAGGTACGCAGTATTTT. Translation gives CSVAGVGTQYF.

This chain connects TRBV16 to TRBJ2-7; 11 bases match TRBD1. With V trimmed by 4 bases and J by 4 bases, 6 bases remained unmatched. Germline lookup yields CDR1 KGHSY and CDR2 FQNENV. The length of the CDR3 is 15 residues. CDR3: CASSPGTGGYYEQYF. In nucleotides, the CDR3 is TGTGCCAGCAGCCCCGGGACAGGGGGGTATTACGAGCAGTACTTC.

This chain uses TRBV6-6 with TRBJ1-1; no reliable D call. CDR1 is MNHNY, CDR2 SVGAGI, per germline (reference sequence). CDR3 length: 14 amino acids. The V end was cut by 4 bases, the J end by 1 base, with 10 bases between. CDR3 bases: TGTGCCAGCAGTTTCCTCGGTGGGAACACTGAAGCTTTCTTT. This gives the protein CASSFLGGNTEAFF.

This chain joins TRBV19 and TRBJ2-1; 9 bases agree with TRBD1. J was trimmed by 10 bases and V by 6 bases; bases with no gene match: 16. The CDR3 is 16 residues long. Per germline, CDR1 LNHDA and CDR2 SQIVND (reference sequence). The CDR3 coding sequence is TGTGCCAGTAGCCCACAAACAGGGGGCCGCCCTGTCGAGCAGTTCTTC. It codes for CASSPQTGGRPVEQFF.